This passage covers 11 T cell receptor beta chains from one sample sequenced in a study of lymphopenia after photon versus proton radiotherapy. The assay was immunoSEQ multiplex PCR, and TCRdb's table has in-frame clones only and misses some. This table has approximately 47,000 clones, over 75% appearing once. Sequenced material: peripheral blood, taken from a patient treated with photon-based radiotherapy. These receptor sequences come from a man aged 40-49 years with gastric cancer.

The V and J genes are TRBV18 and TRBJ1-5; D gene uncertain. V was clipped by 3 bases and J by 9 bases, with 15 bases between them. Germline CDR1 and CDR2: KGHSH and LQKENI. The CDR3 sequence is 14 residues long. For the CDR3, the DNA is TGTGCCAGCTCACCTGGTAGCGGGGTATGGCCCCAGCATTTT. This codes for CASSPGSGVWPQHF.

The chain joins TRBV15 to TRBJ1-6; D perhaps matches TRBD1 (6 bases). V lost 5 bases, J lost 7 bases, and 12 bases lay in between. Germline V gives CDR1 LNHNV, CDR2 YYDKDF (reference sequence). CDR3 length: 14 amino acids. The CDR3 spells CATSESDRNSPLHF. DNA of the CDR3: TGTGCCACCAGCGAGAGTGACAGGAATTCACCCCTCCACTTT. The full variable domain, in which reference TRBV15 and TRBJ1-6 provide the parts outside the CDR3, is DAMVIQNPRYQVTQFGKPVTLSCSQTLNHNVMYWYQQKSSQAPKLLFHYYDKDFNNEADTPDNFQSRRPNTSFCFLDIRSPGLGDTAMYLCATSESDRNSPLHFGNGTRLTVT.

This clone has just one count. The chain joins TRBV19 to TRBJ2-7; 9 bases align to TRBD1. The CDR3 loop spans 13 amino acids. Germline V CDR1 and CDR2: LNHDA, SQIVND (reference sequence). V was clipped by 3 bases and J by 5 bases; unmatched bases: 2. CDR3 DNA sequence: TGTGCCAGTAGTATGGACAGGGGAAACGAGCAGTACTTC. Translation: CASSMDRGNEQYF.

V is TRBV6-6 and J is TRBJ2-5; D gene uncertain. The CDR3 is 14 residues long. The germline gives CDR1 MNHNY, CDR2 SVGAGI (reference sequence). With 0 bases removed from V and 2 bases from J, the gap between germline ends came to 7 bases. The CDR3 nucleotides read TGTGCCAGCAGTTACTCGGAGTCGCAAGAGACCCAGTACTTC. Protein product: CASSYSESQETQYF.

The chain uses TRBV19 and TRBJ2-1; D unclear. V lost 3 bases to trimming and J lost 0 bases, with 9 bases between them. Germline CDR1 is LNHDA and CDR2 is SQIVND (reference sequence). This CDR3 is 15 amino acids long. The CDR3 DNA sequence: TGTGCCAGTAGTATTGCCCTGAACTCCTACAATGAGCAGTTCTTC. Translation: CASSIALNSYNEQFF.

The V and J genes are TRBV18 and TRBJ2-7, with 7 bases identical to TRBD2. CDR1 and CDR2 from the germline V gene are KGHSH and LQKENI. The ends lost 3 bases at V and 1 base at J; junction bases unmatched: 6. CDR3 length equals 15 residues. CDR3 sequence reads: CASSPFGGRSYEQYF. The CDR3 DNA is TGTGCCAGCTCACCCTTCGGGGGGAGGTCCTACGAGCAGTACTTC.

This clone was seen a few times. V and J are TRBV7-6 and TRBJ2-7; a weak D match, TRBD2 (5 bases). The CDR3 has 14 amino acids. Germline CDR1 SGHVS, CDR2 FNYEAQ. The V end lost 0 bases, the J end lost 7 bases, and 13 bases lay between the germline ends. CDR3 nucleotides: TGTGCCAGCAGCTTAGCGGCACGGGATTTTGAGCAGTACTTC. This encodes CASSLAARDFEQYF.

This clone was detected only a few times. This chain links TRBV5-6 with TRBJ1-6; D possibly corresponds to TRBD1 (6 bases). The CDR3 sequence is 14 residues long. V lost 0 bases to trimming and J lost 7 bases, with 8 bases between them. Germline assignment: CDR1 SGHDT and CDR2 YYEEEE. The CDR3 coding sequence is TGTGCCAGCAGCTTGGGACAGGCCAATTCACCCCTCCACTTT. Protein product: CASSLGQANSPLHF.

The V and J genes are TRBV12-5 and TRBJ2-5; 7 bases are shared with TRBD1. Trimming cost V 8 bases and J 7 bases; bases outside gene matches: 7. The CDR3 runs 12 residues. The germline CDR1 and CDR2 sequences are LGHNT and FRNRAP. CDR3 nucleotide sequence: TGTGCTAGTCACACAGGGGAAGGGACCCAGTACTTC. Protein product: CASHTGEGTQYF. Using reference TRBV12-5 and TRBJ2-5 for the parts outside the CDR3, the full variable domain is DARVTQTPRHKVTEMGQEVTMRCQPILGHNTVFWYRQTMMQGLELLAYFRNRAPLDDSGMPKDRFSAEMPDATLATLKIQPSEPRDSAVYFCASHTGEGTQYFGPGTRLLVL.

The V and J genes are TRBV7-2 and TRBJ2-3; 7 bases align to TRBD2. V lost 9 bases, J lost 2 bases, and 8 bases stayed unmatched. Germline assignment: CDR1 SGHTA and CDR2 FQGNSA. The CDR3 runs to 14 residues. Here the CDR3 reads CASTWQRDTDTQYF. CDR3 nucleotide sequence: TGTGCCAGTACATGGCAGCGGGACACAGATACGCAGTATTTT.

The chain combines TRBV9 with TRBJ2-5; 7 bases fit TRBD1. Losses at the gene ends were 2 bases for V and 1 base for J; bases not matched to a gene: 5. Germline V CDR1 and CDR2: SGDLS, YYNGEE. The CDR3 is 15 amino acids. CDR3 DNA sequence: TGTGCCAGCAGCGTCGTGGGACAGCTCCAAGAGACCCAGTACTTC. The encoded protein is CASSVVGQLQETQYF. Full variable domain (outside the CDR3, taken from reference TRBV9 and TRBJ2-5): DSGVTQTPKHLITATGQRVTLRCSPRSGDLSVYWYQQSLDQGLQFLIQYYNGEERAKGNILERFSAQQFPDLHSELNLSSLELGDSALYFCASSVVGQLQETQYFGPGTRLLVL.